This T cell receptor (beta chain) appears in the sequencing data of a study of blood T cell repertoires in COVID-19. Study details: The study drew acute and convalescent COVID-19 samples from the United States, Italy and Spain. PBMCs, B-cell-depleted T cells, or T cells provided the cDNA or gDNA that made up the material.

Trimming cost V 3 bases and J 7 bases; bases outside gene matches: 9. This CDR3 region has 14 residues. Germline loops: CDR1 LNHDA, CDR2 SQIVND (reference sequence). Methods used by the authors: Amplified reference gene primers provided the basis for estimating nucleated cell counts. Repertoires were generated with immunoSEQ multiplex PCR, while TCRdb's copy carries only in-frame clones and drops some. V and J calls and clone size are those listed in that table; D and trimming were worked out from the DNA. The table includes about 64,000 clones, approximately 78% detected once. This clone occurred a few times.

The V and J genes are TRBV19 and TRBJ2-7; 7 bases map to TRBD1. This clonotype was obtained from a man aged 80 or over with acute or convalescent COVID-19. Sample: peripheral blood. CDR3 protein: CASSITGASGEQYF. As DNA, the CDR3 is TGTGCCAGTAGTATCACAGGGGCCAGTGGGGAGCAGTACTTC.